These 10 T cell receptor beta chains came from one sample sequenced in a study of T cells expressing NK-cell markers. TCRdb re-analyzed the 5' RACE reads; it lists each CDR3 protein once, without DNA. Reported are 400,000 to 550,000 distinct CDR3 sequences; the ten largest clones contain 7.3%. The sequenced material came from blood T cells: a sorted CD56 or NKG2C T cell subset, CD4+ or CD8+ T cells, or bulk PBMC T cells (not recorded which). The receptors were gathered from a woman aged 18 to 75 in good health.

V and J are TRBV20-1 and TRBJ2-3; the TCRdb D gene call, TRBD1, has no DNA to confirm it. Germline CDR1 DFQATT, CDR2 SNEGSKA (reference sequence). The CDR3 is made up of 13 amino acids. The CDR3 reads CSKGGGGVDTQYF.

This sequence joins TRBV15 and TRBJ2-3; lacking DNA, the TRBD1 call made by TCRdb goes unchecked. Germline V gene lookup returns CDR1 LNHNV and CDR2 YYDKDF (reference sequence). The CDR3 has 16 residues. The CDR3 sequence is CATSRAGQGAGDTQYF.

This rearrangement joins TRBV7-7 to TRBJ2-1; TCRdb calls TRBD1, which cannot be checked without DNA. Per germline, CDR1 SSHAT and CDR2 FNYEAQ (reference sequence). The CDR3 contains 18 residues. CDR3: CASSPYTGTKSSYNEQFF.

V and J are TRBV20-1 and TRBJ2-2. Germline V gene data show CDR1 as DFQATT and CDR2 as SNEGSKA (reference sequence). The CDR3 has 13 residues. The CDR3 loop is CSARRSDTGELFF.

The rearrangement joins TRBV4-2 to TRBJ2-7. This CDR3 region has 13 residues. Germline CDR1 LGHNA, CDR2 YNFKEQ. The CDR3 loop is CASSQGVTYEQYF.

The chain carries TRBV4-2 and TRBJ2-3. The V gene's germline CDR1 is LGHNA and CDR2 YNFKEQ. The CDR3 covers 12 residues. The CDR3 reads CASSESSDTQYF.

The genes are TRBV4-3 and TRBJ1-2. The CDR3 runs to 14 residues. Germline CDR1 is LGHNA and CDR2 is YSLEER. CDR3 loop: CASSQDAWSYGYTF.

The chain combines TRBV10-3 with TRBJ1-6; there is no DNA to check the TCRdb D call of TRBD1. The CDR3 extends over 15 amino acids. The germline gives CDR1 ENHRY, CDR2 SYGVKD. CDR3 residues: CAISEGDRAASPLHF.

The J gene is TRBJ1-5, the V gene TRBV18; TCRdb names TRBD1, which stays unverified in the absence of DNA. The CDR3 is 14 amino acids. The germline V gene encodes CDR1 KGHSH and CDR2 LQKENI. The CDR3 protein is CASSAQGSNQPQHF.

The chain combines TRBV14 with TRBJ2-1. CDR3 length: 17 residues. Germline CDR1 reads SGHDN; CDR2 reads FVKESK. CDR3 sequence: CASSRGRLGALTDEQFF.